The T cell receptor beta chain described here comes from a study of CD8 T cells in Susac syndrome. Study-level results: None of the CD4+ T cell repertoires in Susac syndrome showed clonal expansion.

In blood CD8+ and CD4+ T cells, TCR beta underwent sequencing. FACS was used to enrich TEMRA cells, whereas the CD8+ and CD4+ T cells were obtained by negative isolation. Points on this clonotype: Its antigen is unknown.

Random hexamers were used to reverse transcribe an amount of about 0.45 to 1 ug RNA. By means of immunoSEQ multiplex PCR, TCR beta CDR3 spanning 54 Vbeta and 13 Jbeta underwent amplification. Via MiXCR, TCRdb re-called the immunoSEQ multiplex PCR reads, giving one row per CDR3 protein. The sample has some 200,000 distinct CDR3 sequences; roughly 90% are singletons. There are 13 residues in the CDR3. V was shortened by 3 bases and J by 1 base, with 6 bases between the two germline ends. Germline V gene lookup returns CDR1 DFQATT and CDR2 SNEGSKA (reference sequence). This clonotype was obtained from a human donor with Susac syndrome. Sequenced input: CD4+ T cells from PBMCs. V and J are TRBV20-1 and TRBJ1-4; D perhaps matches TRBD1 (5 bases). The CDR3 DNA sequence: TGCAGTGCTAGCAGGGAAACTAATGAAAAACTGTTTTTT. This codes for CSASRETNEKLFF.